Included here is one T cell receptor beta chain sequence, with context. This specimen belongs to a study of blood T cell repertoires in COVID-19. Looking at the study overall: Samples of COVID-19 (acute and convalescent) were obtained from the United States, Italy and Spain. T cells, B-cell-depleted T cells, or PBMCs provided the cDNA or gDNA that served as material.

V shed 2 bases and J shed 10 bases, with 17 bases lying between them. The CDR3 totals 15 residues. CDR1 SGHAT and CDR2 FQNNGV come from the germline V gene. Per the original methods: Quantification of nucleated cells was approximated via reference gene primer amplification. Assay: immunoSEQ multiplex PCR; the TCRdb copy retains only in-frame clones and omits some. That table furnishes V, J and clone size, whereas the DNA furnished D and trimming. There are under 150,000 clones in the sample; 80% occur only once, and around 5% lies in the top ten. Sequencing was performed on peripheral blood. This chain joins TRBV11-2 and TRBJ2-2; no clear D gene. The receptor comes from a woman aged 45-65 years with acute or convalescent COVID-19. This CDR3 is CASSLSSYEAPELFF. The CDR3 DNA reads TGTGCCAGCAGCTTAAGTTCGTACGAGGCTCCGGAGCTGTTTTTT.